This entry lists 25 T cell receptor beta chains sequenced from one sample in a study of blood T cell repertoires in COVID-19. The data were produced by immunoSEQ multiplex PCR, yet TCRdb's version contains in-frame clones alone and is incomplete. In the table there are 200,000 to 250,000 clones, around 90% of which are singletons. The sample consisted of PBMCs or T cells enriched from blood (not recorded which). These receptor sequences come from a woman aged 25 to 39 who had recovered from COVID-19.

This clone was detected only a few times. J is TRBJ2-5 and V is TRBV4-1; TRBD1 aligns across 7 bases. The CDR3 has 16 residues. The trim removed 0 bases at V and 5 bases at J, leaving 9 bases unmatched. Germline assignment: CDR1 MGHRA and CDR2 YSYEKL. This chain's CDR3 is CASSQEAGYRGETQYF. The DNA for the CDR3 is TGCGCCAGCAGCCAAGAAGCTGGGTACAGGGGTGAGACCCAGTACTTC.

The chain uses TRBV4-3 and TRBJ2-7; D possibly corresponds to TRBD2 (6 bases). This CDR3 has 15 amino acids. Trimming took off 0 bases at V and 3 bases at J, with 12 bases between the two ends. Germline CDR1 LGHNA, CDR2 YSLEER. CDR3 nucleotides: TGCGCCAGCAGCCAAGAAGCGGGCACCTACTACGAGCAGTACTTC. Its translation: CASSQEAGTYYEQYF.

The gene calls are TRBV19 and TRBJ1-2; D is unresolved. CDR1 is LNHDA and CDR2 is SQIVND in the germline V gene (reference sequence). The CDR3 length is 12 residues. Trimming removed 7 bases from V and 5 bases from J, with 11 bases in between. The DNA of the CDR3 is TGTGCCAGTACAGATTTTTATTATGGCTACACCTTC. It specifies CASTDFYYGYTF.

The chain combines TRBV7-9 with TRBJ2-7; 8 bases agree with TRBD1. CDR3 size: 14 residues. CDR1 is SEHNR and CDR2 is FQNEAQ in the germline V gene (reference sequence). Trimming removed 4 bases from V and 5 bases from J; junction bases left unmatched: 7. CDR3 residues: CASSSQDRAHEQYF. CDR3 coding DNA: TGTGCCAGCAGCTCCCAGGACAGGGCCCACGAGCAGTACTTC.

The chain employs TRBV7-3 and TRBJ1-1; D remains unclear. Per germline, CDR1 SGHTA and CDR2 FQGTGA. The CDR3 runs to 19 residues. The V and J ends lost 1 base and 0 bases respectively, with 21 bases between them. The DNA of the CDR3 is TGTGCCAGCAGCTTAAATTGTCGGGTAGCCCCCATCATGAACACTGAAGCTTTCTTT. Translation gives CASSLNCRVAPIMNTEAFF. Using reference TRBV7-3 and TRBJ1-1 for the parts outside the CDR3, the full variable domain is GAGVSQTPSNKVTEKGKYVELRCDPISGHTALYWYRQSLGQGPEFLIYFQGTGAADDSGLPNDRFFAVRPEGSVSTLKIQRTERGDSAVYLCASSLNCRVAPIMNTEAFFGQGTRLTVV.

The genes are TRBV29-1 and TRBJ1-1, with D possibly TRBD1 on 5 matching bases. From germline, CDR1 is SQVTM and CDR2 ANQGSEA. Trimming stripped 8 bases from V and 1 base from J, with 17 bases between. This CDR3 comprises 14 residues. Written as DNA, the CDR3 is TGCAGCACCACCTTTGGGCAGGGGAACACTGAAGCTTTCTTT. Amino acid sequence: CSTTFGQGNTEAFF.

This sequence joins TRBV19 and TRBJ2-1; D call uncertain. This CDR3 comprises 14 residues. The germline V gene encodes CDR1 LNHDA and CDR2 SQIVND (reference sequence). The V gene lost 3 bases and the J gene lost 3 bases, with 9 bases spanning the gap. DNA for the CDR3: TGTGCCAGTAGTATGAGGCTCGTCTACAATGAGCAGTTCTTC. Translating it yields CASSMRLVYNEQFF.

The V and J genes are TRBV15 and TRBJ2-7; the match to TRBD1 covers 9 bases. V shed 3 bases, J shed 0 bases, and the junction held 15 bases outside the gene matches. This CDR3 is built from 19 residues. In germline, CDR1 is LNHNV, CDR2 YYDKDF (reference sequence). The CDR3, as DNA: TGTGCCACCAGCAGGCGAACCCCGGGACAGGGATTGTTCTCCTACGAGCAGTACTTC. The encoded protein is CATSRRTPGQGLFSYEQYF.

V usage is TRBV7-9 and J usage is TRBJ2-1; 8 bases align to TRBD2. CDR1 SEHNR and CDR2 FQNEAQ come from the germline V gene (reference sequence). The V and J ends lost 6 bases and 3 bases, in that order; junction bases with no gene match: 10. This CDR3 is 16 amino acids long. CDR3: CASRSGSGGLYNEQFF. In nucleotides, the CDR3 is TGTGCCAGCAGATCCGGAAGCGGGGGCCTCTACAATGAGCAGTTCTTC.

This rearrangement joins TRBV19 to TRBJ2-7; D unclear. The CDR3 consists of 13 residues. Germline CDR1 is LNHDA and CDR2 is SQIVND (reference sequence). The germline V and J ends were trimmed by 5 bases and 3 bases, with 11 bases remaining between them. CDR3 region: CASSSASNYEQYF. CDR3 nucleotide sequence: TGTGCCAGTAGTTCTGCGTCGAACTACGAGCAGTACTTC.

The chain joins TRBV5-1 to TRBJ1-2; no reliable D call. Between the trimmed V and J ends, which lost 1 base and 7 bases, there was a span of 17 bases. The germline V gene has CDR1 SGHRS and CDR2 YFSETQ. CDR3 size: 15 residues. The CDR3 bases are TGCGCCAGCAGCTTGCAGCCAGTGCGAGGTGGTGGCTACACCTTC. This translates into CASSLQPVRGGGYTF.

The chain joins TRBV7-8 to TRBJ2-4; 9 bases align to TRBD1. Per germline, CDR1 SGHVS and CDR2 FQNEAQ. J lost 6 bases, V lost 3 bases, and 6 bases had no gene match. This CDR3 is 15 amino acids long. The CDR3 DNA reads as TGTGCCAGCAGCTTTTCGACAGGGGGAAGAAACATTCAGTACTTC. Its protein is CASSFSTGGRNIQYF.

The rearrangement links TRBV7-9 to TRBJ1-4; D remains unclear. Germline V CDR1 and CDR2: SEHNR, FQNEAQ (reference sequence). Trimming left V 5 bases short and J 7 bases short, with 14 bases between. The CDR3 consists of 14 residues. The CDR3 region has the DNA TGTGCCAGCAGCCATCGGGAAGCGGTTGAAAAACTGTTTTTT. Translating it yields CASSHREAVEKLFF.

The chain has TRBV19 and TRBJ2-1; 8 bases fit TRBD2. The CDR3 extends over 15 amino acids. The ends lost 7 bases at V and 6 bases at J; junction bases unmatched: 11. Germline V gene data show CDR1 as LNHDA and CDR2 as SQIVND (reference sequence). The CDR3 sequence is CASNPSGGRFNEQFF. The CDR3 DNA is TGTGCCAGTAACCCAAGCGGGGGTCGGTTCAATGAGCAGTTCTTC.

The count of this clone is one. V gene TRBV6-2 or TRBV6-3 combines with J gene TRBJ2-7, with D tentatively TRBD1 or TRBD2 (6 bases each). The ends were cut back, 6 bases at V and 2 bases at J, with 11 bases in the middle. CDR1 MNHEY and CDR2 SVGEGT come from the germline V gene. This CDR3 is 13 amino acids long. This chain's CDR3 is CASSPGEAYEQYF. Here the CDR3 DNA reads TGTGCCAGCAGCCCAGGGGAGGCCTACGAGCAGTACTTC.

The count of this clone is one. The V and J genes are TRBV27 and TRBJ2-3, with TRBD2 matching 10 bases. Germline CDR1 MNHEY, CDR2 SMNVEV (reference sequence). J was trimmed by 1 base and V by 5 bases; bases with no gene match: 12. The CDR3 runs to 18 residues. The CDR3 here is CASSNGLAVFTGTDTQYF. The CDR3 bases are TGTGCCAGCAGTAATGGACTAGCGGTCTTTACGGGCACAGATACGCAGTATTTT.

At least ten counts were recorded for this clone. The V and J genes are TRBV5-1 and TRBJ2-1; TRBD2 agrees at 12 bases. Germline V gene sequence: CDR1 SGHRS, CDR2 YFSETQ. This CDR3 comprises 17 residues. V dropped 4 bases and J dropped 5; count of bases not matched to a gene: 10. CDR3 protein: CASSKLAGGRTNNEQFF. The CDR3 DNA is TGCGCCAGCAGCAAACTAGCGGGGGGCCGTACTAACAATGAGCAGTTCTTC.

V is TRBV12-5 and J is TRBJ1-3, with TRBD1 as a possible D gene (5 bases). CDR3 length: 13 residues. CDR1 and CDR2 from the germline V gene are LGHNT and FRNRAP. With 2 bases removed from V and 7 bases from J, the gap between germline ends came to 9 bases. CDR3 residues: CASGLSGDNTIYF. The CDR3 nucleotides read TGTGCTAGTGGTTTGTCGGGGGACAACACCATATATTTT.

There are a few counts of this clone. V and J are TRBV6-2 or TRBV6-3 and TRBJ2-7; no clear D gene. Between the trimmed V and J ends, which lost 0 bases and 3 bases, there was a span of 9 bases. The length of the CDR3 is 14 residues. The germline V gene has CDR1 MNHEY and CDR2 SVGEGT. The CDR3 loop reads CASSYSNIYYEQYF. The DNA of the CDR3 is TGTGCCAGCAGTTACTCGAACATTTACTACGAGCAGTACTTC.

This chain links TRBV4-3 with TRBJ2-2; D remains unclear. From germline, CDR1 is LGHNA and CDR2 YSLEER. Trimming took 0 bases from V and 4 from J, leaving 6 bases between them. CDR3 size: 14 residues. The CDR3 DNA follows: TGCGCCAGCAGCCAAGATCGAGCCACCGGGGAGCTGTTTTTT. Encoded protein: CASSQDRATGELFF.

This clone is a singleton in its sample. V and J are TRBV4-1 and TRBJ2-5; 9 bases fit TRBD2. CDR1 MGHRA and CDR2 YSYEKL come from the germline V gene. With 0 bases clipped from V and 4 bases from J, the junction kept 9 bases outside the gene matches. CDR3 length equals 17 residues. The CDR3 protein is CASSQEFRGGGAETQYF. The DNA for the CDR3 is TGCGCCAGCAGCCAAGAATTTCGAGGCGGGGGGGCAGAGACCCAGTACTTC.

The chain combines TRBV19 with TRBJ1-1; 9 positions agree with TRBD1. CDR3 size: 13 residues. Germline CDR1 is LNHDA and CDR2 is SQIVND (reference sequence). The V and J ends lost 5 bases and 7 bases, in that order; junction bases with no gene match: 5. The CDR3 sequence is CASSWDRAGEAFF. The CDR3 nucleotides are TGTGCCAGTAGTTGGGACAGGGCGGGTGAAGCTTTCTTT.

The chain links TRBV14 to TRBJ2-7, with D possibly TRBD1 on 6 matching bases. CDR3 length: 17 residues. Trimming shortened V by 0 bases and J by 3 bases, and 18 bases separated the two germline ends. Germline V gene data show CDR1 as SGHDN and CDR2 as FVKESK. The CDR3 loop reads CASSQDLRRGEGYEQYF. In nucleotides, the CDR3 is TGTGCCAGCAGCCAAGATCTCCGCAGGGGTGAAGGCTACGAGCAGTACTTC.

Concerning this clone: Other DNA sequences in the same sample also yield this CDR3. The V and J genes are TRBV5-1 and TRBJ1-1; possibly TRBD1 for D (5 bases). Trimming pared 2 bases from V and 1 base from J, leaving 9 bases between. Germline CDR1 and CDR2: SGHRS and YFSETQ. This CDR3 spans 14 amino acids. DNA for the CDR3: TGCGCCAGCAGCTTTACGGGGGGGAACACTGAAGCTTTCTTT. Its protein is CASSFTGGNTEAFF.

This clone appeared a single time. V gene TRBV29-1 combines with J gene TRBJ1-1, with 8 bases lining up with TRBD1. The CDR3 is made up of 13 amino acids. V gave up 3 bases and J gave up 1 base; unmatched junction bases: 1. The germline gives CDR1 SQVTM, CDR2 ANQGSEA. CDR3 sequence (DNA): TGCAGCGTTGACGGGACAGGGAACACTGAAGCTTTCTTT. It encodes CSVDGTGNTEAFF.